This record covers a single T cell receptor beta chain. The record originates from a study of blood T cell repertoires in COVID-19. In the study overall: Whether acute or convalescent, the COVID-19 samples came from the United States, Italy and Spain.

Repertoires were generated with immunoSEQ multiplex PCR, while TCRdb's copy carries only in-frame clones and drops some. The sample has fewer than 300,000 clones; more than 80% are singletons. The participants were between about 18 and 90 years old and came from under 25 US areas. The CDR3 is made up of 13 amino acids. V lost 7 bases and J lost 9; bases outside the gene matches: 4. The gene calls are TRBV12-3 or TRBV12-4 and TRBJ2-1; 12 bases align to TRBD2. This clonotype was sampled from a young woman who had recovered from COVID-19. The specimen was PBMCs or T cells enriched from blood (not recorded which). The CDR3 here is CASTLLAGGEQFF. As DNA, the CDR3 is TGTGCCAGCACCTTACTAGCGGGAGGTGAGCAGTTCTTC.